Each of the 17 T cell receptor gamma chains below was sequenced from the same sample in a study of gammadelta T cells in human blood. TCRdb re-analyzed the RT-PCR reads via CATT. The sample has 300 to 350 gamma-chain clones; over 9.5% are singletons. Sequencing input: non-Vgamma9Vdelta2 gamma-delta T cells from cord blood. The receptors originated from a newborn.

This clone is labeled large (0.1 to 1%). The DNA is left out, because the CDR3 cannot be placed on it with certainty; the CDR3 is given as TCRdb lists it. Called V gene: TRGV3; the J gene was not called. Germline loops: CDR1 VTNTFY, CDR2 YDVSTARD (reference sequence). The CDR3 region is 31 residues in length, termini included. The CDR3 sequence is CATWDFFIIRNSLAVEQHWLSQVSIGRIQHF.

In regard to this clone: This is likely an artifact of a read error, given a far larger clone one base away. This sample includes further DNA sequences coding for the same CDR3. V is TRGV10 and J is TRGJ1 or TRGJ2. TRGV10 is an ORF, with its function uncertain. This CDR3 contains 12 residues. Trimming at V came to 8 bases and at J to 5 bases, leaving 7 bases not matched to a gene. CDR3 sequence: CAAWEGNYKKLF. CDR3 DNA sequence: TGTGCTGCGTGGGAAGGTAATTATAAGAAACTCTTT.

This clone was seen only a few times. A far larger clone lies a single base away; this is likely a read error. The chain combines TRGV4 with TRGJP1. The assigned J gene may be wrong: the sequence end matches TRGJP better. The CDR3 covers 10 residues. Germline V gene data show CDR1 as EGSTGY and CDR2 as YDSYTSSV. CDR3 nucleotide sequence: TGTGCCACGAAGGTATGGTTCAAGGTATTT. Its translation is CATKVWFKVF.

This clone counts as large (0.1 to 1%). V usage is TRGV10 and J usage is TRGJP1. TRGV10 is an open reading frame whose function is uncertain. The ends lost 8 bases at V and 11 bases at J; junction bases unmatched: 6. This CDR3 comprises 11 residues. The DNA of the CDR3 is TGTGCTGCGTGGGATGGCTGGTTCAAGATATTT. Residues: CAAWDGWFKIF.

As for this clone: TCRdb assigns this DNA the protein of a much larger clone, which departs from its translation at residue 4; this likely reflects a read error, and the protein shown comes from translating the DNA. The J gene is TRGJP1, the V gene TRGV5. This CDR3 region has 13 residues. Germline CDR1 is VINAFY and CDR2 is YDVSNSKD. CDR3 in amino acids: CATCDRPGWFKIF. The CDR3 nucleotides read TGTGCCACCTGCGACAGGCCTGGTTGGTTCAAGATATTT.

To note about this clone: One base separates it from a far larger clone, so it is likely a read error. The limits of the CDR3 on the DNA are not certain, so only TCRdb's listed CDR3 is given. Other DNA variants within this sample encode the same CDR3. The V gene is TRGV10, but the J gene lacks a call. TRGV10 is given ORF status, its function remaining uncertain. The CDR3 is made up of 31 amino acids, end residues included. CDR3 region: CAAWDEVIIRNSLAVEQHWLSQVSIGRIQHF.

Concerning this clone itself: A far larger clone is a single base away, which makes a read error likely. The DNA is omitted, as the CDR3 cannot be located on it reliably, and the CDR3 follows TCRdb's listing. The J gene has no call, while the V gene is TRGV10. TRGV10 is an ORF, with its function uncertain. The CDR3 comprises 31 residues, both ends counted. The chain's CDR3 is CAAWDEVIIRNSLAVEQHWLLQVSIGRIQHF.

Comment on this clone: This probably arose from a read error, given a far larger clone one base away. This chain connects TRGV4 to TRGJ1 or TRGJ2. In the absence of a J gene in TCRdb, the DNA was matched to germline to assign it here. The V gene's germline CDR1 is EGSTGY and CDR2 YDSYTSSV. V lost 4 bases to trimming and J lost 4 bases; unmatched junction nucleotides: 7. CDR3 length: 13 amino acids. The CDR3 loop is CATWESLYYKKLF. The DNA for the CDR3 is TGTGCCACCTGGGAATCCCTCTATTATAAGAAACTCTTT.

In this sample, this clone is large. This rearrangement joins TRGV2 to TRGJ1 or TRGJ2. The CDR3 extends over 12 amino acids. Germline V gives CDR1 EGSNGY, CDR2 YDSYNSKV. Unmatched junction bases numbered 6, after V lost 0 bases and J lost 10 bases. This CDR3 is CATWDGLRKKLF. The CDR3, as DNA: TGTGCCACCTGGGACGGGCTACGAAAGAAACTCTTT.

By share, this clone counts as hyperexpanded (1% or more). This chain links TRGV2 with TRGJ1 or TRGJ2. The CDR3 covers 14 residues. The junction had 8 bases not matched to a gene; V was cut back by 0 bases and J by 6 bases. Germline V gives CDR1 EGSNGY, CDR2 YDSYNSKV. CDR3 amino acids: CATWDGPRGYKKLF. The CDR3 DNA follows: TGTGCCACCTGGGACGGGCCCCGGGGTTATAAGAAACTCTTT.

As for this clone: A read error is likely here: a far larger clone is one base away. The chain uses TRGV9 and TRGJP1. The J gene is not listed in TCRdb, so it was assigned here from a DNA match to germline. The germline gives CDR1 GITISATS, CDR2 ISYDGTV (reference sequence). The CDR3 spans 12 residues. V shed 6 bases, J shed 8 bases, and the junction held 6 bases outside the gene matches. CDR3 coding DNA: TGTGCCTTGTGGTACACGGGTTGGTTCAAGATATTT. Its protein is CALWYTGWFKIF.

The genes are TRGV10 and TRGJP1. Because TCRdb records no J gene, it was assigned here through a match of the DNA to germline. TRGV10 is an open reading frame, and its role is uncertain. The J segment lost 0 bases and the V segment lost 8 bases, leaving 7 bases of the junction unmatched. The CDR3 runs to 15 residues. The CDR3 nucleotides read TGTGCTGCGTGGGATTCCCATACCACTGGTTGGTTCAAGATATTT. It specifies CAAWDSHTTGWFKIF.

This clone was recorded a few times. TCRdb's listed protein matches a much larger clone and diverges from this DNA's translation at residue 8, likely through a read error; the protein shown comes from the DNA. This chain links TRGV3 with TRGJ1 or TRGJ2. CDR1 is VTNTFY, CDR2 YDVSTARD, per germline (reference sequence). V trimming: 0 bases; J trimming: 6 bases; junction bases outside the gene matches: 5. The CDR3 has 13 amino acids. CDR3 sequence: CATWDRQGYKKLF. The CDR3 DNA reads TGTGCCACCTGGGACAGGCAAGGTTATAAGAAACTCTTT.

About this clone: This sequence is one base from a far larger clone and is likely a read error. The chain carries TRGV8 and TRGJ1 or TRGJ2. Germline values: CDR1 VENAVY, CDR2 YDSYNSRV. The CDR3 is made up of 11 amino acids. Here the CDR3 DNA reads TGTGCCTCCTGGGATTATTATAAGAAACTCTTT. As protein: CASWDYYKKLF.

There are a few counts of this clone. A far more abundant clone sits one base away, making this likely a read error. The chain couples TRGV5 to TRGJ1 or TRGJ2. The CDR3 length is 11 residues. Germline CDR1 is VINAFY and CDR2 is YDVSNSKD. CDR3 bases: TGTGCCACCCAAAAATCCTATAAAAAACTCTTT. This codes for CATQKSYKKLF.

This clone is categorized as medium-sized. The junction does not match germline at one end; this may be a read error. The chain uses TRGV3 and TRGJP1. The CDR3 totals 9 residues. CDR1 VTNTFY and CDR2 YDVSTARD come from the germline V gene (reference sequence). CDR3 nucleotides: TGTACCACTGGTTGGTTCAAGATATTT. Its protein is CTTGWFKIF.

This clone is large within its sample. This sequence joins TRGV2 and TRGJ1 or TRGJ2. CDR3 length: 14 residues. Germline-derived CDR1 and CDR2 are EGSNGY and YDSYNSKV. V lost 3 bases, J lost 0 bases, and 5 bases stayed unmatched. The CDR3 nucleotides are TGTGCCACCTGGGACAGATCGAATTATTATAAGAAACTCTTT. It yields the protein CATWDRSNYYKKLF.